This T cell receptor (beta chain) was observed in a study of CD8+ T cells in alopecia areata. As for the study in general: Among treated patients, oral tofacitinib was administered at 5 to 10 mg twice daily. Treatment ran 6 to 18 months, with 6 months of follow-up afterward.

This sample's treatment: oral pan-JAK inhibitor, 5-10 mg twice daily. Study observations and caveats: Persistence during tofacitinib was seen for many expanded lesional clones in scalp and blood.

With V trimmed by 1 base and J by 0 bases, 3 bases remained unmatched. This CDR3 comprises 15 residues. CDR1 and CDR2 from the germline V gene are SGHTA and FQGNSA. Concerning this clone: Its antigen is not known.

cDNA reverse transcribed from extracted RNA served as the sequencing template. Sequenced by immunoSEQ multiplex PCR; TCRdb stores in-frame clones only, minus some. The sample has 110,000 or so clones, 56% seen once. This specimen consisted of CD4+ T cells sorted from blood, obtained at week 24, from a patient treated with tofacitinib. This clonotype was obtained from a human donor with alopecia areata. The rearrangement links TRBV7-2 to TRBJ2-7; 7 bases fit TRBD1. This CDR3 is CASSLEAGGSYEQYF. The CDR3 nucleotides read TGTGCCAGCAGCTTAGAAGCAGGGGGCTCCTACGAGCAGTACTTC.